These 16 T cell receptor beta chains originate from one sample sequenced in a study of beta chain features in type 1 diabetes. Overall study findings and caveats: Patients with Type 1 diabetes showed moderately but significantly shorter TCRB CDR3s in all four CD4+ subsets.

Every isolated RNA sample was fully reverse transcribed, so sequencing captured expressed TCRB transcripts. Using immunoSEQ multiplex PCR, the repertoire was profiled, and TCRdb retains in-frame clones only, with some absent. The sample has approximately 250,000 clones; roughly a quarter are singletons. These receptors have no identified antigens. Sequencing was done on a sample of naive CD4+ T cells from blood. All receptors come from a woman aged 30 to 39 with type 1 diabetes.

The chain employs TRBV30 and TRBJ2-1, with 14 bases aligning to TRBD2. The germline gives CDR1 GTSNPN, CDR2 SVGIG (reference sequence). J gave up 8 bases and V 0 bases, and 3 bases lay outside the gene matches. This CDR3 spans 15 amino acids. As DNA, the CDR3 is TGTGCCTGGAGTGTGGGACTAGCGGGAGACGATGAGCAGTTCTTC. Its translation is CAWSVGLAGDDEQFF.

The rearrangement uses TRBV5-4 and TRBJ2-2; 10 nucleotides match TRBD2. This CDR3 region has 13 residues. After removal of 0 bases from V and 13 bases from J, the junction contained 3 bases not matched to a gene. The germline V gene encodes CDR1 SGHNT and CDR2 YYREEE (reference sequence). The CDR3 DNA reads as TGTGCCAGCAGCTTGGCCTTAGCGGGAGGGCTGTTTTTT. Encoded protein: CASSLALAGGLFF.

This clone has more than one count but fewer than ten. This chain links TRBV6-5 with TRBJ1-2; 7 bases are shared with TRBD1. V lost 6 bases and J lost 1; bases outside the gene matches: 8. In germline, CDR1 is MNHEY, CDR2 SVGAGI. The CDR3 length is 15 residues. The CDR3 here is CASRQGAGGNYGYTF. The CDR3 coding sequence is TGTGCCAGCAGGCAAGGCGCAGGGGGTAACTATGGCTACACCTTC.

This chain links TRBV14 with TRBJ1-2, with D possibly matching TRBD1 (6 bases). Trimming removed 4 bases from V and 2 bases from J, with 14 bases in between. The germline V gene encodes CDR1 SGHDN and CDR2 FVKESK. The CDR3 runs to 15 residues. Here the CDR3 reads CASSPQRDTNYGYTF. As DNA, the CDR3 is TGTGCCAGCAGCCCACAGAGGGACACCAACTATGGCTACACCTTC.

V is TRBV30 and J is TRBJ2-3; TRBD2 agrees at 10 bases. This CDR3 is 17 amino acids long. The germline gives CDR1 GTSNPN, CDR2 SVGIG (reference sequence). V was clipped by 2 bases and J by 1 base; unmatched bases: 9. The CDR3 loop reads CAWSTTRTSGGTDTQYF. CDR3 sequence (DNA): TGTGCCTGGAGTACCACGAGGACTAGCGGAGGCACAGATACGCAGTATTTT.

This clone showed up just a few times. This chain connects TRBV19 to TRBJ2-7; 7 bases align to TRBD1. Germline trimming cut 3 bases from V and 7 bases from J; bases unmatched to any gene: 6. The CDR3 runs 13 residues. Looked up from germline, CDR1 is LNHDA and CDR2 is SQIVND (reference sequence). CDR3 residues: CASSILQGTEQYF. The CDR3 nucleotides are TGTGCCAGTAGTATCCTACAGGGGACGGAGCAGTACTTC.

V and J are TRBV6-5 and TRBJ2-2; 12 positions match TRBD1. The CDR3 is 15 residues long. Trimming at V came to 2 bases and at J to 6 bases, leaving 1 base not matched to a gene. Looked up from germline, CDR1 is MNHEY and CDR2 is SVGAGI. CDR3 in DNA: TGTGCCAGCAGTTACGGGACAGGGGGCTCCGGGGAGCTGTTTTTT. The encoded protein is CASSYGTGGSGELFF.

The CDR3 region has the DNA TGTGCCAGCAGTTTTCTCTCTGGGGCCAACGTCCTGACTTTC. It encodes CASSFLSGANVLTF. The chain couples TRBV27 to TRBJ2-6, with D uncertain. The CDR3 length is 14 residues. V was trimmed by 3 bases and J by 0 bases, leaving 3 bases between them. Per germline, CDR1 MNHEY and CDR2 SMNVEV (reference sequence).

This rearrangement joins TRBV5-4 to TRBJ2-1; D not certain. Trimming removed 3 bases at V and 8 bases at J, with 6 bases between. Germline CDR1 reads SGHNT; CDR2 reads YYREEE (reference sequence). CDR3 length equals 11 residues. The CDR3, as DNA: TGTGCCAGCAGCTCGTTCTATGAGCAGTTCTTC. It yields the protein CASSSFYEQFF.

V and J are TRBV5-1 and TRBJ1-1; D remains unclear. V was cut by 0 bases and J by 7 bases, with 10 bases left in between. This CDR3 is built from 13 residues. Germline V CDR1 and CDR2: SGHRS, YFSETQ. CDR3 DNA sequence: TGCGCCAGCAGCTTGGATGGCCGTGGTGAAGCTTTCTTT. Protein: CASSLDGRGEAFF.

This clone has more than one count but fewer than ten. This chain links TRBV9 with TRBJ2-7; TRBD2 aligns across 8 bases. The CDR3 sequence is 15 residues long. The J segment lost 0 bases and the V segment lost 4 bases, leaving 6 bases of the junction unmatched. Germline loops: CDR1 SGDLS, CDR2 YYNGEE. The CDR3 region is CASSYSGGSSYEQYF. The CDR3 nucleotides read TGTGCCAGCAGCTACAGCGGGGGCAGCTCCTACGAGCAGTACTTC.

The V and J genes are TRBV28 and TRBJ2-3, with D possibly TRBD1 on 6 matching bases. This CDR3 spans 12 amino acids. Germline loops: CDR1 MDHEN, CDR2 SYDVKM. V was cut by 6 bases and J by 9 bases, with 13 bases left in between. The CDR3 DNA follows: TGTGCCAGCAGAAAACAGGGTCGAACGCAGTATTTT. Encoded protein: CASRKQGRTQYF.

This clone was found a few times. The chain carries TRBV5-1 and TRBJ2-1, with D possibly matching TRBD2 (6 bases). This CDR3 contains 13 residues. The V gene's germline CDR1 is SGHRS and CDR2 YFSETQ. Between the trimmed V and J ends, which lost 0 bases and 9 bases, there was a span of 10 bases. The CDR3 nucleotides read TGCGCCAGCAGCTTGGCCAGAGCGGGTGAGCAGTTCTTC. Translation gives CASSLARAGEQFF.

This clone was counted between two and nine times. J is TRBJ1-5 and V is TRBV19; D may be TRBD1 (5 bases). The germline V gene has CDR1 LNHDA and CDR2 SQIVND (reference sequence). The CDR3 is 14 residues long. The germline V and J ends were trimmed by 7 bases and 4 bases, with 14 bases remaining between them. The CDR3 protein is CASNMAAGNQPQHF. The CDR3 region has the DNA TGTGCCAGTAATATGGCGGCAGGGAATCAGCCCCAGCATTTT.

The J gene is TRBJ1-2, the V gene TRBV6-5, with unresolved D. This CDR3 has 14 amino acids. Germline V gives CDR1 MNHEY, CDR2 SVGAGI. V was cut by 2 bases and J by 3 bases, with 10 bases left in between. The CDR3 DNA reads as TGTGCCAGCAGTTACGGTGGAGCTGACTATGGCTACACCTTC. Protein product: CASSYGGADYGYTF.

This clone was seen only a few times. This CDR3 is CASSLGTSGRKDEQFF. CDR3 coding DNA: TGTGCCAGCAGCCTCGGGACTAGCGGGAGAAAGGATGAGCAGTTCTTC. The chain combines TRBV28 with TRBJ2-1, with 14 bases identical to TRBD2. Germline V gene sequence: CDR1 MDHEN, CDR2 SYDVKM. Unmatched junction bases numbered 9, after V lost 6 bases and J lost 8 bases. The CDR3 has 16 amino acids.